The clone carrying this T cell receptor (beta chain) came up a few times. Its antigen remains unidentified. From the 5' RACE reads, TCRdb called clonotypes with MiXCR, one entry per CDR3 protein. The table includes roughly 170,000 distinct CDR3 sequences, around 21% detected once. This specimen comes from a study of T-cell memory formation after mild COVID-19. Study outcomes and limitations: CD4/CD8 balance held among clones contracting day 15 to 85, and later expanders leaned CD4+.

Trimming pared 0 bases from V and 2 bases from J, leaving 17 bases between. This CDR3 has 18 residues. Germline V CDR1 and CDR2: SGHVS, FNYEAQ. The rearrangement joins TRBV7-6 to TRBJ2-1; D uncertain. This TCR came from an adult woman who had mild COVID-19 (a few samples of this study predate the infection). Cell type and time point are not known. Sequenced input: PBMCs or a T cell subset sorted from them (not recorded which). The CDR3 DNA follows: TGTGCCAGCAGCTTAGCGACGCCTGACGTACCAACCTACAATGAGCAGTTCTTC. Its translation: CASSLATPDVPTYNEQFF.